This T cell receptor (beta chain) emerged from a study of cytomegalovirus exposure and HLA in healthy donors. Study-level results: Indistinguishability led to the exclusion of some V segments, TRBV6-2 and TRBV6-3 included.

Per germline, CDR1 SEHNR and CDR2 FQNEAQ (reference sequence). The length of the CDR3 is 16 residues. The V gene lost 4 bases and the J gene lost 1 base, with 14 bases spanning the gap. There are a few counts of this clone. Its target is unknown. PCR amplification relied on 60 Vbeta primers (plus 13 Jbeta primers). Some clones are missing from TCRdb's copy, which holds only in-frame ones; the method was immunoSEQ multiplex PCR. This table holds roughly 130,000 clones, 75% to 85% found once. Sequencing used PBMCs. The J gene is TRBJ2-1, the V gene TRBV7-9; tentative D call: TRBD2 (5 bases). This sequence originates from a young man in good health and CMV-seronegative. This CDR3 is CASSSGGEESYNEQFF. The CDR3 DNA follows: TGTGCCAGCAGCTCCGGAGGTGAGGAGTCCTACAATGAGCAGTTCTTC.